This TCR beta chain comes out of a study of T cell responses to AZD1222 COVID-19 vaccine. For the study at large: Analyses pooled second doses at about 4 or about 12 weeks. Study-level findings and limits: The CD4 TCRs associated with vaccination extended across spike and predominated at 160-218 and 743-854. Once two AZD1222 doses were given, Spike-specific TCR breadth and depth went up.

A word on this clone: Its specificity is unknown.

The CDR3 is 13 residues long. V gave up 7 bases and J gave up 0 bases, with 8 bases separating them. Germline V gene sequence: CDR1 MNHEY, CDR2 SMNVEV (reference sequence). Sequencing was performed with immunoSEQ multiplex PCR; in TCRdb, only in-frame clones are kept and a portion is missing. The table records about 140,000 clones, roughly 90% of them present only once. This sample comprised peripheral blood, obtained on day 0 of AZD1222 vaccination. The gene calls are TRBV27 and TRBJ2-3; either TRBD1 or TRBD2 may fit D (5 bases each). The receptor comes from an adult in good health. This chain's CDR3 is CASKGPSTDTQYF. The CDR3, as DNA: TGTGCCAGCAAGGGACCTAGCACAGATACGCAGTATTTT.